This entry concerns a single T cell receptor beta chain. No antigen is known for it. The CDR3 runs 15 residues. The ends were cut back, 0 bases at V and 8 bases at J, with 13 bases in the middle. Germline CDR1 LNHNV, CDR2 YYDKDF (reference sequence). Amplification of TCR beta CDR3 regions was performed using RNA transcripts as template. A first-round RT-PCR of the TCR CDR3 used the HTBI primer set. One entry per CDR3 protein, called by TCRdb with MiXCR from the multiplex PCR reads. Of roughly 500,000 distinct CDR3 sequences in the sample, over 35% are singletons; the top ten hold about two fifths. The data belong to a study of T cells in Graves' hyperthyroidism and ophthalmopathy. Notes on the study in general: Also found in blood were most expanded thyroid clonotypes above 0.001.

The sequenced sample consisted of peripheral blood or thyroid tissue (not recorded which). The chain joins TRBV15 to TRBJ1-4; D is unclear. The source of this sequence is an adult woman with Graves' disease, either hyperthyroidism or ophthalmopathy (not recorded which). In DNA, the CDR3 is TGTGCCACCAGCAGAGATGCCCATAGAGAGGAAAAACTGTTTTTT. Residues: CATSRDAHREEKLFF.